This T cell receptor (beta chain) was sequenced for a study of T cells in narcolepsy. Overall study context: Healthy controls were enrolled alongside patients with narcolepsy type 1 or type 2. Study outcomes and limitations: Autoreactive clonotypes reportedly recurred in blood of same and different patients, not controls. Some memory CD4+ repertoires had no autoreactive clone sequences. HCRT-specific and TRIB2-specific autoreactive clonotypes appeared among same-patient CSF and blood CD4+ clonotypes.

The CDR3 has 18 amino acids. In germline, CDR1 is LGHNA, CDR2 YNFKEQ. The V and J ends lost 4 bases and 0 bases respectively, with 21 bases between them. About this clone itself: Antigen: not known.

This table comes from immunoSEQ multiplex PCR, and its TCRdb copy is limited to in-frame clones, with some not included. The table shows approximately 24,000 clones, with about 80% occurring only once. Material: CD45RA- memory CD4+ T cells from PBMCs. The gene calls are TRBV4-2 and TRBJ1-1; a possible D gene is TRBD1 (5 bases). The clonotype originates from a human donor with narcolepsy. The CDR3 protein is CASSLYPAVRGMNTEAFF. CDR3 DNA: TGTGCCAGCAGCCTTTACCCTGCAGTTAGGGGAATGAACACTGAAGCTTTCTTT.